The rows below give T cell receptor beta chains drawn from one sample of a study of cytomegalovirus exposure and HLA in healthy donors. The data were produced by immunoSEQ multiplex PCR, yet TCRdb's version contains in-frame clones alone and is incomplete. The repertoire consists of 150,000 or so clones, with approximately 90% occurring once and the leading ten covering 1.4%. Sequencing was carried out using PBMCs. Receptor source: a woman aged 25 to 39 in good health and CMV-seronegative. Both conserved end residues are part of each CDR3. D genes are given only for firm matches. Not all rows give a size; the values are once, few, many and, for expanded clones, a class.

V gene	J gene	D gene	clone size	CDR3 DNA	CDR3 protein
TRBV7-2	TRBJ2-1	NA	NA	TGTGCCAGCAGCTTTAGCCGTGCTGAGCAGTTCTTC	CASSFSRAEQFF
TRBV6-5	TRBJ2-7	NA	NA	TGTGCCAGCAGTTACATGAGCGGAGCCACCTACGAGCAGTACTTC	CASSYMSGATYEQYF
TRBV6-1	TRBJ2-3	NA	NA	TGTGCCAGCAGTCGGAGATCCACAGATACGCAGTATTTT	CASSRRSTDTQYF
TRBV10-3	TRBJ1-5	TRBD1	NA	TGTGCCATCAGGGGAGGGACAGGCGACAATCAGCCCCAGCATTTT	CAIRGGTGDNQPQHF
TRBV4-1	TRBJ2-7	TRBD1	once	TGCGCCAGCAGCCTCCGGGACAGAGCCTACGAGCAGTACTTC	CASSLRDRAYEQYF
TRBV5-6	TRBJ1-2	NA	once	TGTGCCAGCAGCTTGCCCACAGAACACTTTACCCCTAACTATGGCTACACCTTC	CASSLPTEHFTPNYGYTF
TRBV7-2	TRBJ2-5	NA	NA	TGTGCCAGCAGCTTTTGGGAGAGAGAGACCCAGTACTTC	CASSFWERETQYF
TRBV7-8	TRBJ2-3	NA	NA	TGTGCCAGCAGCCCAACTATCGGAGAAGATACGCAGTATTTT	CASSPTIGEDTQYF
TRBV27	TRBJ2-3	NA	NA	TGTGCCAGCGCTACGGTCAGGAGCACAGATACGCAGTATTTT	CASATVRSTDTQYF
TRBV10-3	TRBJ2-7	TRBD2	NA	TGTGCCATCAGTGAGTCTGGCGGGGGGGCCGCTGTCTACGAGCAGTACTTC	CAISESGGGAAVYEQYF
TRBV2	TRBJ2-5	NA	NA	TGTGCCAGCAGTGACGCGGGCGGAGAGACCCAGTACTTC	CASSDAGGETQYF
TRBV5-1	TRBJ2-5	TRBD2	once	TGCGCCAGCAGCTTGAGTTTAGCGGGGTCCGGGACCCAGTACTTC	CASSLSLAGSGTQYF
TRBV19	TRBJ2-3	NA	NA	TGTGCCAGTAGTATAGGCCAGGACACAGATACGCAGTATTTT	CASSIGQDTDTQYF
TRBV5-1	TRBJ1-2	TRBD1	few	TGCGCCAGCAGCTTGGAAGGGGGCGCGCGTGGCTACACCTTC	CASSLEGGARGYTF
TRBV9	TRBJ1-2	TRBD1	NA	TGTGCCAGCAGCGGGGACAGGCCAATATCTTCTAACTATGGCTACACCTTC	CASSGDRPISSNYGYTF
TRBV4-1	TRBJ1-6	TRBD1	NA	TGCGCCAGCAGCCAAATCGACAGGGATAATTCACCCCTCCACTTT	CASSQIDRDNSPLHF
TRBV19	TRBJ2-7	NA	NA	TGTGCCAGTAGTTGGGGCAGGGACTACGAGCAGTACTTC	CASSWGRDYEQYF
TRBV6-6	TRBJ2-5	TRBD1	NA	TGTGCCAGCAGTCCGGACAGGGGAGAGACCCAGTACTTC	CASSPDRGETQYF
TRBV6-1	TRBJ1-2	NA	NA	TGTGCCAGCAGTTTTAGACAGCTCTATGGCTACACCTTC	CASSFRQLYGYTF
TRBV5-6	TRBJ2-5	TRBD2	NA	TGTGCCAGCAGCTCCCCAGCGGGGTGGGAGACCCAGTACTTC	CASSSPAGWETQYF
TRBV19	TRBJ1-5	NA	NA	TGTGCCAGTAATTCGAGGGGGATTAGCAATCAGCCCCAGCATTTT	CASNSRGISNQPQHF
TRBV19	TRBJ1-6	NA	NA	TGTGCCAGTAGTACCCGCCCGAGCTCCTATAATTCACCCCTCCACTTT	CASSTRPSSYNSPLHF
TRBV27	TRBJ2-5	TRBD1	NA	TGTGCCAGCAGTACTGACAGGGCGCAAGAGACCCAGTACTTC	CASSTDRAQETQYF
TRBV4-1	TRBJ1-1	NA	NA	TGCGCCAGCAGCCAAGCACAGACGGAAGCTTTCTTT	CASSQAQTEAFF
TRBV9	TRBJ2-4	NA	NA	TGTGCCAGCAGCGTCAGTGCCGGGGAATTAGCCAAAAACATTCAGTACTTC	CASSVSAGELAKNIQYF
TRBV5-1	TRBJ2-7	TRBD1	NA	TGCGCCAGCAGCCGGGGACAGCCACCTTCCTACGAGCAGTACTTC	CASSRGQPPSYEQYF
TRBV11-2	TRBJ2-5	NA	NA	TGTGCCAGCAGCTTGACAGAAGAGACCCAGTACTTC	CASSLTEETQYF
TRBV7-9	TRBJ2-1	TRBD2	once	TGTGCCAGCAGCTTAGCGTCAGGGCTAGCGGACAATGAGCAGTTCTTC	CASSLASGLADNEQFF
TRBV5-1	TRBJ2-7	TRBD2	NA	TGCGCCAGCAGCTTGGTCGGCGGGGGGCTTTACGAGCAGTACTTC	CASSLVGGGLYEQYF
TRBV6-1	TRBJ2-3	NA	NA	TGTGCCAGCAGTGAAGCCCCGCTAGCCGGATTTAACACAGATACGCAGTATTTT	CASSEAPLAGFNTDTQYF
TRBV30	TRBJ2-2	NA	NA	TGTGCCTGGGGGACGGGGGTTAACACCGGGGAGCTGTTTTTT	CAWGTGVNTGELFF